Listed below are T cell receptor beta chains from one sample, sequenced in a study of blood T cell repertoires in COVID-19. Measured with immunoSEQ multiplex PCR; TCRdb has only the in-frame clones, and not every one. This table holds over 200,000 clones, approximately 89% found once. Sample: peripheral blood. The source of these receptors is a man between 40 and 49 years old who had recovered from COVID-19. Each CDR3 is given with its conserved first and last residue. A D gene is named only where the DNA matches it firmly. A row's size may be missing; if present it is once, few, many or a size class.

>TRBJ1-1|.|.|TRBV19
CASSMEGGVTEAFF
TGTGCCAGTAGTATGGAGGGAGGTGTCACTGAAGCTTTCTTT
>TRBJ1-2|.|once|TRBV27
CASKGLNYGYTF
TGTGCCAGCAAGGGGCTTAACTATGGCTACACCTTC
>TRBJ2-1|.|.|TRBV27
CAAGREPSYNEQFF
TGTGCCGCCGGCAGGGAACCTTCCTACAATGAGCAGTTCTTC
>TRBJ2-1|TRBD2|.|TRBV5-4
CASSGTSGNPLSSYNEQFF
TGTGCCAGCAGCGGGACTAGCGGGAACCCTTTGAGCTCCTACAATGAGCAGTTCTTC
>TRBJ2-3|TRBD2|.|TRBV7-9
CASGSGGPTDTQYF
TGTGCCAGCGGCAGCGGGGGGCCCACAGATACGCAGTATTTT
>TRBJ2-3|.|.|TRBV19
CASNQGRGDTQYF
TGTGCCAGTAACCAGGGCAGGGGAGATACGCAGTATTTT
>TRBJ1-4|.|.|TRBV7-2
CASRPGLTNEKLFF
TGTGCCAGCAGGCCGGGACTGACTAATGAAAAACTGTTTTTT
>TRBJ2-7|.|.|TRBV20-1
CSASLGGYEQYF
TGCAGTGCTAGTCTCGGAGGCTACGAGCAGTACTTC
>TRBJ2-6|.|.|TRBV23-1
CASSHRTEYFSGANVLTF
TGCGCCAGCAGTCATAGGACTGAGTATTTCTCTGGGGCCAACGTCCTGACTTTC
>TRBJ2-7|.|.|TRBV9
CASSARPGYEQYF
TGTGCCAGCAGCGCCCGACCGGGATACGAGCAGTACTTC
>TRBJ2-7|TRBD2|.|TRBV9
CASSVSGRDREQYF
TGTGCCAGCAGCGTAAGCGGGAGGGACCGCGAGCAGTACTTC
>TRBJ2-1|.|.|TRBV7-9
CASSPVGALYNEQFF
TGTGCCAGCAGCCCAGTGGGGGCCCTCTACAATGAGCAGTTCTTC
>TRBJ1-2|.|.|TRBV4-3
CASSQDARTAYGYTF
TGCGCCAGCAGCCAAGACGCACGGACAGCCTATGGCTACACCTTC
>TRBJ2-1|TRBD2|.|TRBV7-8
CASSPRRLARNYNEQFF
TGTGCCAGCAGCCCCCGCCGACTAGCGAGAAACTACAATGAGCAGTTCTTC
>TRBJ1-5|.|.|TRBV19
CASSMAGGRSNQPQHF
TGTGCCAGTAGTATGGCGGGGGGCAGGAGCAATCAGCCCCAGCATTTT
>TRBJ2-5|.|.|TRBV11-3
CASSLDLAGTQYF
TGTGCCAGCAGCTTAGATCTGGCAGGGACCCAGTACTTC
>TRBJ2-3|.|.|TRBV10-3
CAIQGSADTQYF
TGTGCCATCCAGGGGTCCGCAGATACGCAGTATTTT
>TRBJ2-1|TRBD2|.|TRBV18
CASSPSELAGGWGSYNEQFF
TGTGCCAGCTCACCCTCCGAACTAGCGGGAGGATGGGGGTCTTACAATGAGCAGTTCTTC
>TRBJ2-7|TRBD2|.|TRBV10-1
CAPPSGSFYEQYF
TGCGCCCCACCAAGCGGGAGCTTCTACGAGCAGTACTTC
>TRBJ2-3|TRBD1|.|TRBV29-1
CSVGTGSLADTQYF
TGCAGCGTGGGGACAGGGAGTTTAGCAGATACGCAGTATTTT
>TRBJ2-7|TRBD2|.|TRBV7-6
CASSLGGSSGDSYEQYF
TGTGCCAGCAGCTTAGGAGGGTCTAGCGGGGACTCCTACGAGCAGTACTTC
>TRBJ2-1|.|.|TRBV6-5
CASRHNTINDNEQFF
TGTGCCAGCAGGCATAACACAATTAACGACAATGAGCAGTTCTTC
>TRBJ2-1|TRBD1|.|TRBV5-4
CASSPRDRSPHEQFF
TGTGCCAGCAGCCCCCGGGACAGGTCCCCCCATGAGCAGTTCTTC
>TRBJ1-1|TRBD1|.|TRBV6-6
CASIDRGQTEAFF
TGTGCCAGCATCGACAGGGGGCAGACTGAAGCTTTCTTT
>TRBJ1-2|.|.|TRBV29-1
CSVEYILDYGYTF
TGCAGCGTTGAATACATTCTCGACTATGGCTACACCTTC
>TRBJ2-5|TRBD1|.|TRBV12-3/TRBV12-4
CASSDTGAETQYF
TGTGCCAGCAGTGATACAGGGGCAGAGACCCAGTACTTC
>TRBJ1-5|TRBD1|.|TRBV5-1
CASSSSTGKPQHF
TGCGCCAGCAGCTCTTCGACAGGGAAGCCCCAGCATTTT
>TRBJ1-2|.|.|TRBV24-1
CATSGTGVNYGYTF
TGTGCCACCAGTGGGACGGGAGTTAACTATGGATACACCTTC
>TRBJ2-1|.|.|TRBV7-2
CASSFRGAQENEQFF
TGTGCCAGCAGCTTTCGGGGGGCGCAGGAGAATGAGCAGTTCTTC
>TRBJ2-1|TRBD2|.|TRBV19
CASSPREGLEQFF
TGTGCCAGTAGTCCCCGGGAGGGCCTTGAGCAGTTCTTC
>TRBJ2-2|TRBD2|once|TRBV7-9
CASSYLGLAGWNTGELFF
TGTGCCAGCAGCTACCTTGGCTTAGCGGGGTGGAACACCGGGGAGCTGTTTTTT
>TRBJ2-6|.|.|TRBV7-2
CASSLEGGGASGANVLTF
TGTGCCAGCAGCTTAGAAGGCGGGGGCGCCTCCGGGGCCAACGTCCTGACTTTC
>TRBJ1-6|TRBD1|.|TRBV6-1
CASSDPGTGRTNSPLHF
TGTGCCAGCAGTGACCCCGGGACAGGACGGACCAATTCACCCCTCCACTTT
>TRBJ2-5|.|.|TRBV7-3
CASRRQRRETQYF
TGTGCCAGCAGGAGACAAAGACGAGAGACCCAGTACTTC
>TRBJ1-5|TRBD1|.|TRBV7-3
CASSTGTGDNQPQHF
TGTGCCAGCAGTACCGGGACAGGGGACAATCAGCCCCAGCATTTT
>TRBJ1-1|TRBD1|.|TRBV6-1
CASSEIIGSGTGGLGTEAFF
TGTGCCAGCAGTGAAATAATCGGGAGCGGGACAGGGGGCTTGGGCACTGAAGCTTTCTTT
>TRBJ2-1|TRBD2|.|TRBV6-5
CASSYRGGGGYNEQFF
TGTGCCAGCAGTTACCGTGGCGGGGGAGGTTACAATGAGCAGTTCTTC
>TRBJ2-3|TRBD1|.|TRBV5-4
CASSLQGPHDTQYF
TGTGCCAGCAGCTTACAGGGGCCCCACGATACGCAGTATTTT
>TRBJ1-2|TRBD1|.|TRBV5-6
CASSVQGAGYGYTF
TGTGCCAGCAGCGTACAGGGGGCAGGTTATGGCTACACCTTC
>TRBJ2-1|TRBD2|.|TRBV6-4
CASSGASGGRNEQFF
TGTGCCAGCAGTGGGGCTAGCGGGGGACGGAATGAGCAGTTCTTC
>TRBJ2-7|TRBD1|.|TRBV7-9
CASSFLEQGEEQYF
TGTGCCAGCAGCTTTTTGGAGCAGGGGGAAGAGCAGTACTTC
>TRBJ1-5|.|.|TRBV27
CASSLQGRGQPQHF
TGTGCCAGCAGTTTACAGGGTCGTGGTCAGCCCCAGCATTTT
>TRBJ1-6|.|.|TRBV19
CASRPGSAGNSPLHF
TGTGCCAGTAGACCGGGATCGGCCGGCAATTCACCCCTCCACTTT
>TRBJ1-3|.|.|TRBV12-3/TRBV12-4
CASSLQANTIYF
TGTGCCAGCAGTTTACAGGCAAACACCATATATTTT
>TRBJ1-3|.|.|TRBV6-5
CASSQNPLSGNTIYF
TGTGCCAGCAGCCAAAACCCACTCTCTGGAAACACCATATATTTT
>TRBJ1-3|TRBD1|.|TRBV4-1
CASSQEGGTGYTIYF
TGCGCCAGCAGCCAAGAAGGGGGCACGGGGTACACCATATATTTT
>TRBJ2-4|TRBD2|.|TRBV6-6
CASSITSGKNIQYF
TGTGCCAGCAGTATCACTAGCGGTAAAAACATTCAGTACTTC
>TRBJ1-3|.|.|TRBV27
CASSLSGGHTIYF
TGTGCCAGCAGTTTATCGGGGGGGCACACCATATATTTT
>TRBJ2-3|.|once|TRBV10-3
CAISASDKITDTQYF
TGTGCCATCAGTGCGTCGGACAAAATCACAGATACGCAGTATTTT
>TRBJ1-1|.|.|TRBV7-8
CASSLVLGRTEAFF
TGTGCCAGCAGCTTAGTTCTGGGGAGGACTGAAGCTTTCTTT
>TRBJ1-3|.|.|TRBV30
CAWTSLRGRSSGNTIYF
TGTGCCTGGACCTCCCTCAGGGGCCGGAGCTCTGGAAACACCATATATTTT
>TRBJ1-5|TRBD1|.|TRBV5-8
CASSFYLQPGQVLNQPQHF
TGTGCCAGCAGCTTTTACCTTCAGCCGGGACAGGTTCTAAATCAGCCCCAGCATTTT
>TRBJ2-3|TRBD2|.|TRBV15
CATSTRLARAYTQYF
TGTGCCACCAGCACTAGACTAGCGCGAGCCTATACGCAGTATTTT
>TRBJ2-1|.|.|TRBV6-5
CATAGGNEQFF
TGTGCCACCGCGGGTGGGAATGAGCAGTTCTTC
>TRBJ2-1|TRBD2|few|TRBV5-6
CASSLNGGSNNEQFF
TGTGCCAGCAGCTTGAACGGGGGGAGTAACAATGAGCAGTTCTTC
>TRBJ2-2|TRBD2|.|TRBV2
CASSEGLAGGGELFF
TGTGCCAGCAGTGAAGGACTAGCGGGAGGCGGGGAGCTGTTTTTT
>TRBJ2-2|TRBD2|.|TRBV6-5
CASSYYGGVTGELFF
TGTGCCAGCAGTTACTATGGGGGGGTGACCGGGGAGCTGTTTTTT
>TRBJ2-3|.|.|TRBV6-4
CASSKNSADTQYF
TGTGCCAGCAGCAAGAACTCGGCAGATACGCAGTATTTT
>TRBJ1-2|TRBD1|.|TRBV27
CASSLGQGNYGYTF
TGTGCCAGCAGTTTGGGACAGGGGAACTATGGCTACACCTTC